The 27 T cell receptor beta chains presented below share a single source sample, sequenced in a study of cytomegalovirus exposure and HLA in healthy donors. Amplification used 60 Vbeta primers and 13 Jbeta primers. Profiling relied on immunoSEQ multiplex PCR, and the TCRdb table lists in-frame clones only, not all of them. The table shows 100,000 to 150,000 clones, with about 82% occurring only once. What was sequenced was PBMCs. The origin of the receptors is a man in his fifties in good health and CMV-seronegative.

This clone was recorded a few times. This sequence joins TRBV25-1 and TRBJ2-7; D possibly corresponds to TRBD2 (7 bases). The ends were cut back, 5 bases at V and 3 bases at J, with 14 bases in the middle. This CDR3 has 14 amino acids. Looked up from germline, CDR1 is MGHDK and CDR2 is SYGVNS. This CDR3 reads CASSLQRGGYEQYF. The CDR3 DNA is TGTGCCAGCAGTCTACAAAGGGGGGGCTACGAGCAGTACTTC.

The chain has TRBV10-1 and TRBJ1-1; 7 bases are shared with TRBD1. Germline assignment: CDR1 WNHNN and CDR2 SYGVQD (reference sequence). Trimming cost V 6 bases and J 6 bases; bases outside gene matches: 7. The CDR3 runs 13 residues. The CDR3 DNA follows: TGCGCCAGCAGCTTCGACAGGGAGGCTGAAGCTTTCTTT. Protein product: CASSFDREAEAFF.

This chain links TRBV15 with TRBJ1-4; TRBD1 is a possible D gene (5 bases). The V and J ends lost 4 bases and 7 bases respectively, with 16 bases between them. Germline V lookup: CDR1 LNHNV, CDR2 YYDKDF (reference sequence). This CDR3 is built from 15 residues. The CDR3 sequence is CATSMWTRKVEKLFF. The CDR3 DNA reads TGTGCCACCAGCATGTGGACAAGGAAAGTTGAAAAACTGTTTTTT.

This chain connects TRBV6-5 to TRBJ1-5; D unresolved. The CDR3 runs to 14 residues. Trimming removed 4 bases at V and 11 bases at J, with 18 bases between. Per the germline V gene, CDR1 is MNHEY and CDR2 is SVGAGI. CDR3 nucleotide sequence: TGTGCCAGCAGTTCCGACGGACTGGGGATCGCCCAGCATTTT. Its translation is CASSSDGLGIAQHF.

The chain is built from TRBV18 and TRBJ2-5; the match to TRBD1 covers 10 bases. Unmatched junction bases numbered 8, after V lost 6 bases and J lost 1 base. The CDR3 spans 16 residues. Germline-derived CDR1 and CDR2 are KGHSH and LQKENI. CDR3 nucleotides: TGTGCCAGCTCGACCCGGGACAGGGGCTCCCAAGAGACCCAGTACTTC. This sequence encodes CASSTRDRGSQETQYF.

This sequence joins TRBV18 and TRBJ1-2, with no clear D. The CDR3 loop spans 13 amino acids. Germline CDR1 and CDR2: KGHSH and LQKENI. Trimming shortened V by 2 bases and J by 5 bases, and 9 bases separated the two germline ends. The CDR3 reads CASSPAELYGYTF. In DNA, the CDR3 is TGTGCCAGCTCACCAGCGGAACTATATGGCTACACCTTC.

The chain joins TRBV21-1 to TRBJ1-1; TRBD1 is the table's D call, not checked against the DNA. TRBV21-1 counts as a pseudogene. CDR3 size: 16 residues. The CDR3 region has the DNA TGTGCCAGCAGCAAATTCCGGGACATCTCGAACACTGAAGCTTTCTTT. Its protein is CASSKFRDISNTEAFF.

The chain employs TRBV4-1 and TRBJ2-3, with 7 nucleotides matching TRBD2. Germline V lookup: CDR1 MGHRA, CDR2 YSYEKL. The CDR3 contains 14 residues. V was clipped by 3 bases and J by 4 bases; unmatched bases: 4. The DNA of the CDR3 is TGCGCCAGCAGCCACTTGGGGAGGGCAGATACGCAGTATTTT. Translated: CASSHLGRADTQYF.

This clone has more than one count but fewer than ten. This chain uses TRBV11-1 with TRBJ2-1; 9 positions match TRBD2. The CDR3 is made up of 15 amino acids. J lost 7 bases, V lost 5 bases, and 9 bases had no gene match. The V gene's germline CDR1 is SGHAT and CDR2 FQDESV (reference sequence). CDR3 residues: CASSGGRGGPNEQFF. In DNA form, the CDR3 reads TGTGCCAGCAGCGGAGGGCGGGGGGGCCCGAATGAGCAGTTCTTC.

The CDR3 reads CASTRSPNQETQYF. In DNA, the CDR3 is TGCGCCAGCACCCGGAGCCCGAATCAAGAGACCCAGTACTTC. The rearrangement joins TRBV10-2 to TRBJ2-5; no definite D call. V lost 7 bases and J 2 bases, leaving 14 bases between the germline ends. Germline V gene lookup returns CDR1 WSHSY and CDR2 SAAADI. This CDR3 has 14 amino acids.

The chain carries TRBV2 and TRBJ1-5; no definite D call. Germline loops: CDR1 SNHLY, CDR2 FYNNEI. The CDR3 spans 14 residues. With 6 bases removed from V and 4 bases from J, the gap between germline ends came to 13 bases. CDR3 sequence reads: CASSEQVNNQPQHF. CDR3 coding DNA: TGTGCCAGCAGCGAGCAGGTAAATAATCAGCCCCAGCATTTT.

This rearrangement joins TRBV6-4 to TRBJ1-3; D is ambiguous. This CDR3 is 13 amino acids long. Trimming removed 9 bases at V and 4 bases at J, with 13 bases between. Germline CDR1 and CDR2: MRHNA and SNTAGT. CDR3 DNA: TGTGCCAGTAGTACTAACGAGGGAAACACCATATATTTT. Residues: CASSTNEGNTIYF.

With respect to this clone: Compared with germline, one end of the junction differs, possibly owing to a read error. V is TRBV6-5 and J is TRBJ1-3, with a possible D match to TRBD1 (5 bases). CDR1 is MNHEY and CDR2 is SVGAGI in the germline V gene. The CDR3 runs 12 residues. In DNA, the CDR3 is TGTGCCAGCAGTTCCCCGCAGGGCCCGGCTGATTTT. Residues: CASSSPQGPADF.

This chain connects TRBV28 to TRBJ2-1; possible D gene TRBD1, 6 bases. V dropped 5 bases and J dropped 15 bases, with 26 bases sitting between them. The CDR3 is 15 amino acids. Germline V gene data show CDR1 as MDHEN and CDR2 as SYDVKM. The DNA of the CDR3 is TGTGCCAGCAGTGAATCCGGGACACACCGTAACGCCCCGTTCTTC. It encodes CASSESGTHRNAPFF. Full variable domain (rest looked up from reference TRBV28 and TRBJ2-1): DVKVTQSSRYLVKRTGEKVFLECVQDMDHENMFWYRQDPGLGLRLIYFSYDVKMKEKGDIPEGYSVSREKKERFSLILESASTNQTSMYLCASSESGTHRNAPFFGPGTRLTVL.

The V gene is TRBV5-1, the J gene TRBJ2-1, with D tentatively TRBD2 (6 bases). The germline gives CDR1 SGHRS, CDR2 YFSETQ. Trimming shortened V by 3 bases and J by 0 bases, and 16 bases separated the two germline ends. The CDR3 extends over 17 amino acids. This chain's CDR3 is CASSSRRLARSYNEQFF. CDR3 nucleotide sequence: TGCGCCAGCAGCTCCCGACGGCTAGCGCGCTCCTACAATGAGCAGTTCTTC.

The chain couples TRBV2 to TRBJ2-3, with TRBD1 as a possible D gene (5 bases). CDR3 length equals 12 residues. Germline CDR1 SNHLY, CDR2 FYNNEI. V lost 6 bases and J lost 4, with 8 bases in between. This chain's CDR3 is CASRQVSDTQYF. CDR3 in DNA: TGTGCCAGCAGACAGGTTTCAGATACGCAGTATTTT.

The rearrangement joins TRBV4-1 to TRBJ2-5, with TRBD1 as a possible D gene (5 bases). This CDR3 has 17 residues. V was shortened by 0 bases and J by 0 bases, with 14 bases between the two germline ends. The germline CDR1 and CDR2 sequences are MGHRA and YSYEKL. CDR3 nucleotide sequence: TGCGCCAGCAGCCAAGATGTGGGGCCAGGATACCAAGAGACCCAGTACTTC. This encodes CASSQDVGPGYQETQYF.

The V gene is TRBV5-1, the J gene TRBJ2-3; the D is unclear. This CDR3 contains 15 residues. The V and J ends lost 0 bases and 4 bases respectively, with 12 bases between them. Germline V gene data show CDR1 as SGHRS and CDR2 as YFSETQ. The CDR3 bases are TGCGCCAGCAGCTTGGGGAGCGACGCGTCAGATACGCAGTATTTT. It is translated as CASSLGSDASDTQYF.

In DNA, the CDR3 is TGTGCCAGCTCGCAAACCCTGGGGCAGAACACTGAAGCTTTCTTT. Its translation is CASSQTLGQNTEAFF. This chain uses TRBV18 with TRBJ1-1; TRBD1 is a possible D gene (5 bases). V lost 6 bases to trimming and J lost 1 base, with 15 bases between them. Germline CDR1 KGHSH, CDR2 LQKENI. This CDR3 has 15 amino acids.

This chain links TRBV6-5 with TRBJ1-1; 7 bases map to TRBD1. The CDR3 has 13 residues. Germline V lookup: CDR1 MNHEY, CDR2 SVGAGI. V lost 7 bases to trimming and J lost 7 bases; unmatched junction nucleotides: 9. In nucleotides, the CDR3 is TGTGCCAGCAACCACGTCCGGGACAGTGAAGCTTTCTTT. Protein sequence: CASNHVRDSEAFF.

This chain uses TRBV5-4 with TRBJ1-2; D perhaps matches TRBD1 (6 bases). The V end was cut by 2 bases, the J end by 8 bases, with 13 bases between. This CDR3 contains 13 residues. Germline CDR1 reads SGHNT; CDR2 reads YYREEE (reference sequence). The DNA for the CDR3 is TGTGCCAGCAGCTTAATACAGGGCGGGGGCTACACCTTC. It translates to CASSLIQGGGYTF.

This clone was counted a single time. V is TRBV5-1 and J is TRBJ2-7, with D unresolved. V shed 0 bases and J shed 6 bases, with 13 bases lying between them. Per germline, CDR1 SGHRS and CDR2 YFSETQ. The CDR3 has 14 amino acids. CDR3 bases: TGCGCCAGCAGCTTGGCCGCGGAAATAGGCGAGCAGTACTTC. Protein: CASSLAAEIGEQYF. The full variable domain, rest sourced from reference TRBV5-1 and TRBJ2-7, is KAGVTQTPRYLIKTRGQQVTLSCSPISGHRSVSWYQQTPGQGLQFLFEYFSETQRNKGNFPGRFSGRQFSNSRSEMNVSTLELGDSALYLCASSLAAEIGEQYFGPGTRLTVT.

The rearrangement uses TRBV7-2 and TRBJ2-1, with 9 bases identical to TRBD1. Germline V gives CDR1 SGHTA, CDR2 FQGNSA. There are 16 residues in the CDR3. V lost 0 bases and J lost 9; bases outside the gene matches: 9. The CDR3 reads CASSLASRQGDPEQFF. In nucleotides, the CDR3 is TGTGCCAGCAGCTTAGCTTCGCGACAGGGGGATCCTGAGCAGTTCTTC. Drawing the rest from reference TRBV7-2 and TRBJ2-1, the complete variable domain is GAGVSQSPSNKVTEKGKDVELRCDPISGHTALYWYRQSLGQGLEFLIYFQGNSAPDKSGLPSDRFSAERTGGSVSTLTIQRTQQEDSAVYLCASSLASRQGDPEQFFGPGTRLTVL.

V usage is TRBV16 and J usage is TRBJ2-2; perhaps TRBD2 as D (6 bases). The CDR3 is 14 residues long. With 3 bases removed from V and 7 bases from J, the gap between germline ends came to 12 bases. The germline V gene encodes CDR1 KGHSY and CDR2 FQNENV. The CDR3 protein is CASSQSGEGGELFF. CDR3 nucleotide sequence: TGTGCCAGCAGCCAGTCGGGGGAAGGCGGGGAGCTGTTTTTT.

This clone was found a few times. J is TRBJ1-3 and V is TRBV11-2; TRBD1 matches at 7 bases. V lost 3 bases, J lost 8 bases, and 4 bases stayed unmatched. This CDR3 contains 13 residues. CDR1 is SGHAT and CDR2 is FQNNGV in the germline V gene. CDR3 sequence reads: CASSFGTDDTIYF. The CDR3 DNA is TGTGCCAGCAGCTTTGGGACAGACGACACCATATATTTT.

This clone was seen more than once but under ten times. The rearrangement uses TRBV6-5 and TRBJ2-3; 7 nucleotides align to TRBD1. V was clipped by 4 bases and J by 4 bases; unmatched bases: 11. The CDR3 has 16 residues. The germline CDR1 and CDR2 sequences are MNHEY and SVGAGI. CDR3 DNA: TGTGCCAGCAGTTCAAGAGGGGCAGGGGGTGCAGATACGCAGTATTTT. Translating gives CASSSRGAGGADTQYF.

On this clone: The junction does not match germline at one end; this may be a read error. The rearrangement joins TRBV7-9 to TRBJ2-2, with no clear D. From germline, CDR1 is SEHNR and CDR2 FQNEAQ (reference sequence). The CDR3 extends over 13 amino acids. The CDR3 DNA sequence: TGTTCCAGCAGCTCCCTTACTGGTTCAGAGCTGTTTTTT. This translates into CSSSSLTGSELFF.